The next 21 T cell receptor beta chains were all read from a single sample in a study of blood T cell repertoires in COVID-19. Only in-frame clones appear in the TCRdb table, and some are missing; sequencing was by immunoSEQ multiplex PCR. The table has 150,000 or so clones, roughly 80% seen once; the top ten hold around 32%. The source material was peripheral blood. These receptors all stem from a woman aged 55-69 years with acute or convalescent COVID-19.

V and J are TRBV19 and TRBJ2-4; TRBD1 matches 7 bases. Germline CDR1 is LNHDA and CDR2 is SQIVND (reference sequence). The ends lost 3 bases at V and 0 bases at J; junction bases unmatched: 5. This CDR3 region has 16 residues. CDR3 amino acids: CASSMTGILAKNIQYF. The CDR3 region has the DNA TGTGCCAGTAGTATGACAGGGATCCTAGCCAAAAACATTCAGTACTTC.

This chain links TRBV11-2 with TRBJ1-5; D call uncertain. V lost 6 bases and J lost 3, with 9 bases in between. CDR1 and CDR2 from the germline V gene are SGHAT and FQNNGV. The CDR3 consists of 13 residues. The CDR3 loop reads CASSGQVNQPQHF. The CDR3 DNA is TGTGCCAGCAGTGGCCAGGTCAATCAGCCCCAGCATTTT.

The rearrangement joins TRBV5-1 to TRBJ2-7, with D perhaps matching TRBD2 (5 bases). Germline V gene lookup returns CDR1 SGHRS and CDR2 YFSETQ. Trimming pared 2 bases from V and 6 bases from J, leaving 18 bases between. The CDR3 is made up of 15 amino acids. This chain's CDR3 is CASSLNEGIVSEQYF. DNA of the CDR3: TGCGCCAGCAGCTTAAATGAGGGTATCGTGAGCGAGCAGTACTTC.

The J gene is TRBJ1-2, the V gene TRBV5-1; 9 nucleotides agree with TRBD1. Trimming took 4 bases from V and 2 from J; bases not matched to a gene: 12. The germline V gene encodes CDR1 SGHRS and CDR2 YFSETQ. The CDR3 is made up of 17 amino acids. CDR3 loop: CASSAGGTGSINYGYTF. The DNA of the CDR3 is TGCGCCAGCAGCGCTGGAGGGACAGGGAGCATAAACTATGGCTACACCTTC.

This chain joins TRBV9 and TRBJ2-4; TRBD2 is a possible D gene (5 bases). Germline V CDR1 and CDR2: SGDLS, YYNGEE. There are 17 residues in the CDR3. V shed 4 bases and J shed 6 bases, with 23 bases lying between them. The CDR3 loop is CASSPRKDPSLRNIQYF. In DNA, the CDR3 is TGTGCCAGCAGCCCCAGAAAGGACCCTAGCCTAAGAAACATTCAGTACTTC. The full variable domain, with the rest looked up from reference TRBV9 and TRBJ2-4, is DSGVTQTPKHLITATGQRVTLRCSPRSGDLSVYWYQQSLDQGLQFLIQYYNGEERAKGNILERFSAQQFPDLHSELNLSSLELGDSALYFCASSPRKDPSLRNIQYFGAGTRLSVL.

The chain couples TRBV10-3 to TRBJ1-3; D gene uncertain. Germline CDR1 reads ENHRY; CDR2 reads SYGVKD. V was pared by 5 bases and J by 0 bases, with 8 bases between. The CDR3 is made up of 14 amino acids. The CDR3 protein is CAISNPNSGNTIYF. CDR3 DNA: TGTGCCATCAGTAATCCCAACTCTGGAAACACCATATATTTT.

The DNA for the CDR3 is TGCAGTGCTATGTTCCGCGTGGAGCAGTACTTC. This gives the protein CSAMFRVEQYF. V gene TRBV20-1 combines with J gene TRBJ2-7; no definite D call. This CDR3 comprises 11 residues. The germline CDR1 and CDR2 sequences are DFQATT and SNEGSKA (reference sequence). Trimming cost V 4 bases and J 7 bases, with 11 bases left between them.

There are many counts of this clone. This rearrangement joins TRBV7-9 to TRBJ2-5; D might be TRBD1 (8 bases). This CDR3 has 17 residues. Germline loops: CDR1 SEHNR, CDR2 FQNEAQ (reference sequence). V lost 5 bases to trimming and J lost 4 bases, with 23 bases between them. The CDR3 bases are TGTGCCAGCAGCGGAACCACAGGGGGGGGATTCGGAGAGACCCAGTACTTC. Protein sequence: CASSGTTGGGFGETQYF. Full variable domain (missing parts from reference TRBV7-9 and TRBJ2-5): DTGVSQNPRHKITKRGQNVTFRCDPISEHNRLYWYRQTLGQGPEFLTYFQNEAQLEKSRLLSDRFSAERPKGSFSTLEIQRTEQGDSAMYLCASSGTTGGGFGETQYFGPGTRLLVL.

This clone occurred once. The chain uses TRBV21-1 and TRBJ2-2; the tabulated D call, TRBD2, remains unverified against the DNA. TRBV21-1 is listed as a pseudogene. The CDR3 has 16 residues. Here the CDR3 reads CASSGNGETNTGELFF. For the CDR3, the DNA is TGTGCCAGCAGCGGAAACGGGGAGACGAACACCGGGGAGCTGTTTTTT.

The chain uses TRBV3-1 (or the pseudogene TRBV3-2) and TRBJ1-6; possible D gene TRBD1, 5 bases. Trimming shortened V by 5 bases and J by 0 bases, and 8 bases separated the two germline ends. The CDR3 runs to 15 residues. Looked up from germline, CDR1 is LGHDT and CDR2 is YNNKEL (reference sequence). The CDR3 bases are TGTGCCAGCAGCACCAGGGTCTCCTATAATTCACCCCTCCACTTT. Its translation is CASSTRVSYNSPLHF.

A note on this clone: Other DNA sequences in this specimen translate into the identical CDR3. The rearrangement links TRBV5-1 to TRBJ2-5, with D maybe TRBD2 (6 bases). CDR3 length equals 13 residues. Between the trimmed V and J ends, which lost 0 bases and 5 bases, there was a span of 8 bases. Germline values: CDR1 SGHRS, CDR2 YFSETQ. This CDR3 reads CASSLGRAETQYF. The DNA of the CDR3 is TGCGCCAGCAGCTTGGGGAGGGCGGAGACCCAGTACTTC.

The genes are TRBV25-1 and TRBJ2-3; D is possibly TRBD1 (6 bases). Germline V lookup: CDR1 MGHDK, CDR2 SYGVNS. V lost 8 bases and J 2 bases, leaving 8 bases between the germline ends. The CDR3 has 12 amino acids. The CDR3 nucleotides are TGTGCCAGCGGGGACAACACAGATACGCAGTATTTT. It specifies CASGDNTDTQYF.

The chain joins TRBV6-1 to TRBJ1-4; no reliable D call. This CDR3 has 13 residues. Trimming took 3 bases from V and 5 from J, leaving 7 bases between them. Germline CDR1 reads MNHNS; CDR2 reads SASEGT. The CDR3 reads CASSDRLNEKLFF. CDR3 DNA sequence: TGTGCCAGCAGTGACAGACTAAATGAAAAACTGTTTTTT.

This clone was recorded only once. The rearrangement uses TRBV18 and TRBJ2-3, with 10 nucleotides matching TRBD2. Germline CDR1 reads KGHSH; CDR2 reads LQKENI. This CDR3 has 15 residues. Trimming cost V 6 bases and J 5 bases; bases outside gene matches: 8. The CDR3 loop reads CASSSSGGAIDTQYF. In DNA form, the CDR3 reads TGTGCCAGCTCGTCGAGCGGGGGGGCCATAGATACGCAGTATTTT.

This chain joins TRBV28 and TRBJ1-3; D unclear. From germline, CDR1 is MDHEN and CDR2 SYDVKM. Between the trimmed V and J ends, which lost 4 bases and 7 bases, there was a span of 23 bases. The CDR3 loop spans 17 amino acids. The CDR3 here is CASSSYRRATSGNTIYF. CDR3 DNA: TGTGCCAGCAGTTCCTACCGCCGGGCTACTTCGGGGAACACCATATATTTT. The variable domain in full, completed from reference TRBV28 and TRBJ1-3, reads DVKVTQSSRYLVKRTGEKVFLECVQDMDHENMFWYRQDPGLGLRLIYFSYDVKMKEKGDIPEGYSVSREKKERFSLILESASTNQTSMYLCASSSYRRATSGNTIYFGEGSWLTVV.

The rearrangement uses TRBV6-5 and TRBJ1-1; tentative D call: TRBD1 (5 bases). The CDR3 runs to 15 residues. V lost 8 bases and J 0 bases, leaving 16 bases between the germline ends. CDR1 and CDR2 from the germline V gene are MNHEY and SVGAGI. In DNA, the CDR3 is TGTGCCAGCGACAGCCGCGCGAAAATGAACACTGAAGCTTTCTTT. Residues: CASDSRAKMNTEAFF.

V is TRBV19 and J is TRBJ1-2, with D hard to call. The V end lost 4 bases, the J end lost 4 bases, and 7 bases lay between the germline ends. Germline values: CDR1 LNHDA, CDR2 SQIVND (reference sequence). This CDR3 is 12 amino acids long. The CDR3 loop reads CASSKQVYGYTF. In DNA form, the CDR3 reads TGTGCCAGTAGTAAACAAGTCTATGGCTACACCTTC. Using reference TRBV19 and TRBJ1-2 for the parts outside the CDR3, the full variable domain is DGGITQSPKYLFRKEGQNVTLSCEQNLNHDAMYWYRQDPGQGLRLIYYSQIVNDFQKGDIAEGYSVSREKKESFPLTVTSAQKNPTAFYLCASSKQVYGYTFGSGTRLTVV.

The J gene is TRBJ2-3, the V gene TRBV28; the D is unclear. Trimming removed 2 bases at V and 7 bases at J, with 10 bases between. CDR1 is MDHEN and CDR2 is SYDVKM in the germline V gene. This CDR3 has 13 residues. CDR3 protein: CASSLEVLNTQYF. Here the CDR3 DNA reads TGTGCCAGCAGTTTAGAGGTTCTTAATACGCAGTATTTT.

The rearrangement joins TRBV20-1 to TRBJ1-6; 7 positions match TRBD1. The CDR3 has 13 residues. V lost 3 bases and J lost 9; bases outside the gene matches: 5. Germline CDR1 reads DFQATT; CDR2 reads SNEGSKA (reference sequence). The CDR3 loop is CSASLGGSSPLHF. CDR3 in DNA: TGCAGTGCTAGTTTAGGGGGCAGTTCACCCCTCCACTTT.

V and J are TRBV27 and TRBJ1-5; a possible D gene is TRBD1 (5 bases). The CDR3 runs 14 residues. V dropped 6 bases and J dropped 5 bases, with 14 bases sitting between them. From germline, CDR1 is MNHEY and CDR2 SMNVEV (reference sequence). The DNA of the CDR3 is TGTGCCAGCAGGCCAGGGAGGAGAGATCAGCCCCAGCATTTT. Translation: CASRPGRRDQPQHF.

V gene TRBV30 combines with J gene TRBJ2-2, with no clear D. Germline CDR1 is GTSNPN and CDR2 is SVGIG (reference sequence). The CDR3 is 15 amino acids. V lost 2 bases and J 7 bases, leaving 17 bases between the germline ends. The chain's CDR3 is CAWSTALVGHGELFF. Written as DNA, the CDR3 is TGTGCCTGGAGTACGGCCCTAGTCGGTCACGGGGAGCTGTTTTTT.